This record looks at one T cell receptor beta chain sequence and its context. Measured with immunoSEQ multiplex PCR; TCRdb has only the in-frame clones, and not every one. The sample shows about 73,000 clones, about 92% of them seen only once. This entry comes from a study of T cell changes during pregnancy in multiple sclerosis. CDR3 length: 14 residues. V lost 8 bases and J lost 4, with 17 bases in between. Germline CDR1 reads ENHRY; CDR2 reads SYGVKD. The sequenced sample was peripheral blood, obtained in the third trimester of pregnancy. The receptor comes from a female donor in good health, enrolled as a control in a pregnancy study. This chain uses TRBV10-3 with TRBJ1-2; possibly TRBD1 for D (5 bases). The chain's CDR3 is CAIAAETAGYGYTF. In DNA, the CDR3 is TGTGCCATCGCGGCTGAGACAGCAGGCTATGGCTACACCTTC.